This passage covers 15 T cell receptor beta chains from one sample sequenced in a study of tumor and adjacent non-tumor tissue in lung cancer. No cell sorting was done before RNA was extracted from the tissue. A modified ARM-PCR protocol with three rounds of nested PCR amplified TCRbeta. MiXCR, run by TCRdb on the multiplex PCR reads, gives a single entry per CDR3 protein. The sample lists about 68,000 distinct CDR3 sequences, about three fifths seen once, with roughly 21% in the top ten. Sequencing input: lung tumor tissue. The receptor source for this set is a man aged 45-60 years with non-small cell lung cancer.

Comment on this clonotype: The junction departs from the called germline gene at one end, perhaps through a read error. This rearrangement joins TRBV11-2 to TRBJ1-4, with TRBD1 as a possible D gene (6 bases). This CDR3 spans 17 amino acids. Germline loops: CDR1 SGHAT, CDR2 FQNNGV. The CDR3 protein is CASGPQTPGQINVKPFF. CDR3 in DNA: TGTGCCAGCGGCCCCCAAACACCGGGACAAATTAATGTAAAACCGTTTTTT.

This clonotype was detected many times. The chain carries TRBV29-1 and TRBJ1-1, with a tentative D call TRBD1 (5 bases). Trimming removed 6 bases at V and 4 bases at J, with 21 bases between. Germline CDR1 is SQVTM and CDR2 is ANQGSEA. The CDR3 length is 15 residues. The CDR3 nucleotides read TGCAGCGTGGTTCCTCGACTGGGGGAGGGCACTGAAGCTTTCTTT. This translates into CSVVPRLGEGTEAFF.

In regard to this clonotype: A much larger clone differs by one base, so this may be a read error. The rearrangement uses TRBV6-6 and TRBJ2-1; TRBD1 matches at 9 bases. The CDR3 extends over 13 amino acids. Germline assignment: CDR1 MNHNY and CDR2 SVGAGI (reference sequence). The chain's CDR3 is CACSYGTGNEQFF. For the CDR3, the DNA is TGTGCCTGCAGTTACGGGACAGGGAATGAGCAGTTCTTC.

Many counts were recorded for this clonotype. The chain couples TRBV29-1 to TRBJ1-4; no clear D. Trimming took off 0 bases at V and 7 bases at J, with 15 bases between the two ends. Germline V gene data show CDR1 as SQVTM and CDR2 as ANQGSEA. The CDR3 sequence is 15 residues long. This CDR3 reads CSVEDRSEAGEKLFF. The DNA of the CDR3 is TGCAGCGTTGAAGATCGCAGCGAGGCGGGTGAAAAACTGTTTTTT.

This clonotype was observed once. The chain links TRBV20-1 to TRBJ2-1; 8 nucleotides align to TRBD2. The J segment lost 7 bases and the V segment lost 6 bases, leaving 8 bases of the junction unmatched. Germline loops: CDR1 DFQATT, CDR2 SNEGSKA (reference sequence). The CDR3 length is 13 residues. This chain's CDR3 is CSAIAGNRNEQFF. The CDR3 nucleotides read TGCAGTGCCATAGCGGGAAATAGGAATGAGCAGTTCTTC.

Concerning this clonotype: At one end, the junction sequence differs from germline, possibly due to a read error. The DNA for the CDR3 is TGTGCCAGCAGCTTACCCCAGGGAGCTAATGAAATACTGTTTTTT. Its protein is CASSLPQGANEILFF. The chain has TRBV7-9 and TRBJ1-4; D may be TRBD1 (5 bases). CDR3 size: 15 residues. CDR1 is SEHNR and CDR2 is FQNEAQ in the germline V gene (reference sequence).

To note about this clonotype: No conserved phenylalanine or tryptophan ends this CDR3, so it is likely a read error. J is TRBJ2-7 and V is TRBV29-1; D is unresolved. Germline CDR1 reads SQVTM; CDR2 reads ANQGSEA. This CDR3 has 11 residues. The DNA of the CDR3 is TGCAGCGTTGCCCTAACCTACCAGCAGTACCTC. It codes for CSVALTYQQYL.

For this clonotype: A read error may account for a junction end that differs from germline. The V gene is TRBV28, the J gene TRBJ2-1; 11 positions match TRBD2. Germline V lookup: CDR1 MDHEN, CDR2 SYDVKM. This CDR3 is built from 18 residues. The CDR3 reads CACITSGSLVRSYYEQFF. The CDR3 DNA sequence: TGTGCCTGTATAACTAGCGGGAGTTTAGTGCGCTCCTACTATGAGCAGTTCTTC.

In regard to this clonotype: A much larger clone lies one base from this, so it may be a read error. The CDR3 DNA is TGTGCCAGCAGTTACATGGGGGGCCGGGGAGATACGCAGTATTTT. Amino acids: CASSYMGGRGDTQYF. The chain couples TRBV6-5 to TRBJ2-3; D tentatively reads TRBD1 or TRBD2 (6 bases each). The CDR3 has 15 amino acids. Between the trimmed V and J ends, which lost 2 bases and 5 bases, there was a span of 14 bases. Germline V gene data show CDR1 as MNHEY and CDR2 as SVGAGI.

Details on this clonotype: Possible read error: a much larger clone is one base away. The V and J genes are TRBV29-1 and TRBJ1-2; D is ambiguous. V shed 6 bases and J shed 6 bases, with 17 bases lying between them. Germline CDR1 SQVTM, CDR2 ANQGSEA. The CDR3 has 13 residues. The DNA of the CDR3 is TGCAGCGTCGGTAGAGGACGGGAGGATGGCTACACCTTC. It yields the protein CSVGRGREDGYTF.

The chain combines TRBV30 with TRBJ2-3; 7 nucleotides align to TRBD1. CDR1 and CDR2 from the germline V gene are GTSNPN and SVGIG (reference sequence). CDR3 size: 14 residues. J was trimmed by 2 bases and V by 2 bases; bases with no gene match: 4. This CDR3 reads CAWSPGTVTDTQYF. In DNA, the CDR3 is TGTGCCTGGAGTCCCGGGACAGTCACAGATACGCAGTATTTT. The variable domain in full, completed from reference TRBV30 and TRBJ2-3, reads SQTIHQWPATLVQPVGSPLSLECTVEGTSNPNLYWYRQAAGRGLQLLFYSVGIGQISSEVPQNLSASRPQDRQFILSSKKLLLSDSGFYLCAWSPGTVTDTQYFGPGTRLTVL.

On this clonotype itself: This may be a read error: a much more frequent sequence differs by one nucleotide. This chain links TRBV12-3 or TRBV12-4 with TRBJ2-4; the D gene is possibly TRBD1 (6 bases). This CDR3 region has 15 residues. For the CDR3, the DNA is TGTGTCAGCAGTTTAGGGGGTGCGGCCAAAAACATTCAGTACTTC. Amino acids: CVSSLGGAAKNIQYF.

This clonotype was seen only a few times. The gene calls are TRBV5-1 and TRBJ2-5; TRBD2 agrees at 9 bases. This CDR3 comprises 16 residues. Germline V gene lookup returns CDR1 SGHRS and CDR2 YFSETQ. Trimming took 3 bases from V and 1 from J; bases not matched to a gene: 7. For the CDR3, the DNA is TGCGCCAGCAGCTGTCAGACTAGCGGACCCCAAGAGACCCAGTACTTC. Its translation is CASSCQTSGPQETQYF. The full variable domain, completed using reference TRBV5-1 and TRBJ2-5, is KAGVTQTPRYLIKTRGQQVTLSCSPISGHRSVSWYQQTPGQGLQFLFEYFSETQRNKGNFPGRFSGRQFSNSRSEMNVSTLELGDSALYLCASSCQTSGPQETQYFGPGTRLLVL.

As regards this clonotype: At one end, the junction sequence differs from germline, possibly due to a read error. As DNA, the CDR3 is TGTGCCAGTCGCGATAACCCGGGCGAGCATTACTTC. Translation: CASRDNPGEHYF. The chain couples TRBV7-9 to TRBJ2-7; D is unresolved. Germline-derived CDR1 and CDR2 are SEHNR and FQNEAQ (reference sequence). CDR3 length equals 12 residues.

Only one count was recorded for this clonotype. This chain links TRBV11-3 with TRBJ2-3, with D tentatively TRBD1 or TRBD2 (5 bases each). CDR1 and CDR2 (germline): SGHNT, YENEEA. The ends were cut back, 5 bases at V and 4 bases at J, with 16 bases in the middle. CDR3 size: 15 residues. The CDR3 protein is CASSPGTGFADTQYF. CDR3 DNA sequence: TGTGCCAGCAGCCCAGGGACCGGGTTTGCAGATACGCAGTATTTT.